This TCR beta chain emerged from a study of blood T cell repertoires in COVID-19. Authors' methods: Counts of nucleated cells, estimated from reference gene primer amplification, were obtained. TCRdb's table, derived via immunoSEQ multiplex PCR, lists solely in-frame clones and lacks some. That table supplies the V and J calls and clone size; D and trimming were determined from the DNA. The sample holds under 350,000 clones, around 88% seen once. CDR1 is SNHLY, CDR2 FYNNEI, per germline. J was trimmed by 2 bases and V by 6 bases; bases with no gene match: 4. The CDR3 totals 15 residues. Sequenced material: peripheral blood. This chain uses TRBV2 with TRBJ1-3; TRBD1 matches 10 bases. This TCR was recovered from a man in his forties with acute or convalescent COVID-19. Written as DNA, the CDR3 is TGTGCCAGCAGCCGGGACAGGGGAACTGGAAACACCATATATTTT. It is translated as CASSRDRGTGNTIYF.